This T cell receptor beta chain was retrieved from a study of blood T cell repertoires in COVID-19. Whole-study context: Spain, Italy and the United States supplied samples that represented acute and convalescent COVID-19. T cells, B-cell-depleted T cells, or PBMCs provided the cDNA or gDNA that served as material.

The CDR3 extends over 13 amino acids. After removal of 6 bases from V and 5 bases from J, the junction contained 3 bases not matched to a gene. Germline V lookup: CDR1 LNHDA, CDR2 SQIVND (reference sequence). Original data processing: Amplification with reference gene primers provided the estimates of nucleated cell counts. This table comes from immunoSEQ multiplex PCR, and its TCRdb copy is limited to in-frame clones, with some not included. V and J calls plus clone size are reproduced from that table; the DNA served to infer D and trimming. The table has fewer than 350,000 clones, about 76% seen once. With respect to this clone: Other DNA variants within this sample encode the same CDR3.

The specimen sequenced was peripheral blood. The receptor was isolated from a woman in her sixties with active or convalescent COVID-19. This rearrangement joins TRBV19 to TRBJ1-1; 10 positions agree with TRBD1. Written as DNA, the CDR3 is TGTGCCAGTAGAGGACAGGGGGGAACTGAAGCTTTCTTT. It yields the protein CASRGQGGTEAFF.